Listed below are T cell receptor beta chains from one sample, sequenced in a study of T cells in Graves' hyperthyroidism and ophthalmopathy. MiXCR, applied by TCRdb to the multiplex PCR reads, yields one record per CDR3 protein. Here the sample spans about 98,000 distinct CDR3 sequences, approximately 40% being singletons. Source material: peripheral blood or thyroid tissue (not recorded which). Every receptor here comes from a woman aged 25 to 39 with Graves' hyperthyroidism. CDR3s include the opening cysteine and the closing phenylalanine or tryptophan. The D gene is left open where the match is weak. Some rows have no size entry. The others give once, few or many, or a class for an expanded clone.

abundance | j_gene | d_gene | v_gene | CDR3nt | CDR3aa
- | TRBJ2-3 | - | TRBV27 | TGTGCCAGCAGTGGGACTTTAACAGATACGCAGTATTTT | CASSGTLTDTQYF
- | TRBJ2-2 | - | TRBV15 | TGTGCCGCCAGCAGAGTTCAGAGGTCCAGGGAGCTGTTTTTT | CAASRVQRSRELFF
many | TRBJ2-3 | TRBD2 | TRBV12-3/TRBV12-4 | TGTGCCAGCAGTCCGGGACTAGCGGGATTGTACACAGATACGCAGTATTTT | CASSPGLAGLYTDTQYF
many | TRBJ2-7 | TRBD1 | TRBV10-3 | TGTGCCATCAGACCGGGACAGGGTTTCTACGAGCAGTACTTC | CAIRPGQGFYEQYF
many | TRBJ1-2 | TRBD1 | TRBV5-1 | TGCGCCAGCAGCTCCGAAACGGGACAGGGGCTACATGGCTACACCTTC | CASSSETGQGLHGYTF
many | TRBJ1-2 | - | TRBV11-1 | TGTGCCAGCAGCCCCAGGACAGCCTCCTTCTATGGCTACACCTTC | CASSPRTASFYGYTF
many | TRBJ1-1 | TRBD1 | TRBV29-1 | TGCAGCGTCGCGGACAGGGTGGGCACTGAAGCTTTCTTT | CSVADRVGTEAFF
many | TRBJ1-3 | - | TRBV12-3/TRBV12-4 | TGTGCCAGCAGTTTTGGGGCTTTCTCTGGAAACACCATATATTTT | CASSFGAFSGNTIYF
many | TRBJ2-5 | TRBD2 | TRBV18 | TGTGCCAGCTCACCTAGCGGGAGGGGAGAGACCCAGTACTTC | CASSPSGRGETQYF
- | TRBJ2-7 | - | TRBV5-1 | TGCGCCGGCAGCTTAGGTGGCAGGGCGGACGAGCAGTGCTTC | CAGSLGGRADEQCF
many | TRBJ2-2 | TRBD2 | TRBV4-1 | TGCGCCAGCAGCCAGCGGGGGAAGGAGCTGTTTTTT | CASSQRGKELFF
many | TRBJ1-1 | TRBD1 | TRBV6-6 | TGTGCCAGCAGTTACTCCGGGACAGGGACGAACACTGAAGCTTTCTTT | CASSYSGTGTNTEAFF
- | TRBJ2-3 | - | TRBV5-1 | TGCGCCAGCAGCCCCCGGAGATGGGACTCTAGCACAGATACGCAGTATTTT | CASSPRRWDSSTDTQYF
- | TRBJ1-5 | - | TRBV18 | TGTGCCAGCTCCTCACTCAGGGATCAGCCCCAGCATTTT | CASSSLRDQPQHF
- | TRBJ2-1 | TRBD2 | TRBV10-3 | TGTGCCAGCTGTTACTCGGAACTAGCGGGAGAAATTGAGCAGTTCTTC | CASCYSELAGEIEQFF
many | TRBJ2-3 | TRBD1 | TRBV6-1 | TGTGCCAGCAGAGACCGGGACAGGAGCACAGATACGCAGTATTTT | CASRDRDRSTDTQYF
many | TRBJ1-5 | - | TRBV7-8 | TGTGCCAGCAGCCCCTGGATATCGCCCCAGCATTTT | CASSPWISPQHF
- | TRBJ2-7 | - | TRBV20-1 | TGCAGTGCCCAAAGGGGAGGCAACCCCCTCTACGAGCAGTACTTC | CSAQRGGNPLYEQYF
- | TRBJ1-1 | - | TRBV19 | TGTGCCAGTAGTGAGTCGGGGGACACTGAAGCTTTCTTT | CASSESGDTEAFF
many | TRBJ2-2 | - | TRBV7-6 | TGTGCCAGCAGCTCGGACAGAACCGGGGAGCTGTTTTTT | CASSSDRTGELFF
- | TRBJ2-5 | TRBD2 | TRBV7-9 | TGTGCCAGCAGCCGGAGACTAGCGGTACAAGAGACCCAGTACTTC | CASSRRLAVQETQYF
many | TRBJ1-1 | - | TRBV12-3/TRBV12-4 | TGTGCCAGCAGTTACAACACCATCCGGGACACTGAAGCTTTCTTT | CASSYNTIRDTEAFF
- | TRBJ2-7 | TRBD1 | TRBV10-3 | TGTGCCATCGCCGGACAGGGGGCCGGGTACGAGCAGTACTTC | CAIAGQGAGYEQYF
many | TRBJ2-2 | - | TRBV20-1 | TGCAGTGCTAGAGTTTTTCAGACGAACACCGGGGAGCTGTTTTTT | CSARVFQTNTGELFF
many | TRBJ2-2 | - | TRBV7-9 | TGTGCCAGCAGCCCCCCCAGGGCGGGATTTACCGGGGAGCTGTTTTTT | CASSPPRAGFTGELFF
once | TRBJ1-2 | TRBD1 | TRBV20-1 | TGCAGTGCTAGATTTGCTACAGGGGGCCTTGGCTACACCTTC | CSARFATGGLGYTF
- | TRBJ1-3 | - | TRBV6-6 | TGTGCCAGCAGTGCGGCGACGGCTGGGGAAGCAATCGCCCTTCACACCATATATTTT | CASSAATAGEAIALHTIYF
- | TRBJ1-6 | - | TRBV6-5 | TGTGCCAGCAGTCCCGAGGCGGCCGGATTTAGTTCACCCCTCCACTTT | CASSPEAAGFSSPLHF
once | TRBJ2-7 | TRBD2 | TRBV7-8 | TGTGCCAGCAGCAGAACTAGCGGGACGTACTACGAGCAGTACTTC | CASSRTSGTYYEQYF
- | TRBJ1-2 | TRBD1 | TRBV7-9 | TGTGCCAGCAGTGCACAGGGGGCCTATGGCTACACCTTC | CASSAQGAYGYTF
many | TRBJ2-7 | - | TRBV3-1 | TGTGCCAGCAGCCGCTCGGTGTACGAGCAGTACTTC | CASSRSVYEQYF
- | TRBJ2-5 | - | TRBV7-6 | TGCGCCAGCAGCCTAACCCGGGGGCATGAGACCCAGTACTTC | CASSLTRGHETQYF
many | TRBJ2-7 | TRBD1 | TRBV7-6 | TGTGCCAGCAGCTTAGTCCAGGGGGCCTACGAGCAGTACTTC | CASSLVQGAYEQYF
- | TRBJ1-4 | - | TRBV6-1 | TGTGCCATCAGTACAGGAGGGATAGCTGAAAAACTGTTTTTT | CAISTGGIAEKLFF
many | TRBJ1-3 | - | TRBV5-1 | TGCGCCAGCAGCCAACGACCATCCTCTGGAAACACCATATATTTT | CASSQRPSSGNTIYF
- | TRBJ1-4 | - | TRBV9 | TGTGCCAGCAGTTTATGGCAGGGGAGGATGAATGAAAAACTGTTTTTT | CASSLWQGRMNEKLFF
many | TRBJ1-1 | - | TRBV11-2 | TGTGCCAGCAGCTTAGATCGTGGGGCCGCTGAAGCTTTCTTT | CASSLDRGAAEAFF
- | TRBJ1-1 | TRBD1 | TRBV2 | TGTGCCAGCAGTGAAGCCGGGACAGGGCAAACTGAAGCTTCCTTT | CASSEAGTGQTEASF
- | TRBJ1-1 | - | TRBV7-9 | TGTGCCAGCAGCTTGGAAGGGGCGAACACTGAAGCTTTCTTT | CASSLEGANTEAFF
many | TRBJ2-3 | - | TRBV7-8 | TGTGCCAGCAGCTTCGGGGATGGCGGTCTAGATACGCAGTATTTT | CASSFGDGGLDTQYF
many | TRBJ2-6 | TRBD1 | TRBV28 | TGTGCCAGCAGAATGACAGGGTTCTCTGGGGCCAACGTCCTGACTTTC | CASRMTGFSGANVLTF
many | TRBJ1-2 | - | TRBV10-3 | TGTGCCATCAGCGGGGGCGAGGAGGATGGCTACACCTTC | CAISGGEEDGYTF
once | TRBJ2-7 | TRBD1 | TRBV11-1 | TGTGCCAGCAGCTTGGACAGGGGAGACTACGAGCAGTACTTC | CASSLDRGDYEQYF
- | TRBJ1-2 | - | TRBV7-3 | TGTGCCAGCACCGGACAGACCGTCAATGGCTACACCTTC | CASTGQTVNGYTF
once | TRBJ2-6 | - | TRBV2 | TGTGCCAGCAGATTCAGACGTCCCTCTGGGGCCAACGTCCTGACTTTC | CASRFRRPSGANVLTF
many | TRBJ1-1 | - | TRBV28 | TGTGCCAGCAGTCGCCCGGTCCTGAACACTGAAGCTTTCTTT | CASSRPVLNTEAFF
many | TRBJ2-7 | TRBD1 | TRBV11-2 | TGTGCCAGCAGCAGATCCGGGGACAGGGGGCGCTTAGAGCAGTACTTC | CASSRSGDRGRLEQYF
many | TRBJ1-2 | TRBD1 | TRBV10-3 | TGTGCCATCAGTGAGTCCCTTGGGACAGGCTTAGGCTACACCTTC | CAISESLGTGLGYTF
many | TRBJ2-7 | TRBD2 | TRBV20-1 | TGCAGACCCCAGGGGGGGACTAGCGGGAGTTCCGTTTACGAGCAGTACTTC | CRPQGGTSGSSVYEQYF
few | TRBJ1-2 | - | TRBV18 | TGTGCCAGCTTTCCCCTGTCGGGGCTAGGTGGCTATGGCTACACCTTC | CASFPLSGLGGYGYTF
- | TRBJ2-7 | TRBD1 | TRBV12-3/TRBV12-4 | TGTGCCAGCAGTTCCGGGACAGGCACCGAGCAGTACTTC | CASSSGTGTEQYF
many | TRBJ2-5 | - | TRBV5-4 | TGTGCCAGCAGCTTGCAGCTTGAAGAGACCCAGTACTTC | CASSLQLEETQYF
- | TRBJ1-4 | - | TRBV12-3/TRBV12-4 | TGTGCCAGCAGTCCGGGGGGTAGTAATGAAGAACTGTTTTTT | CASSPGGSNEELFF